The 26 T cell receptor beta chains below come from one sample, sequenced in a study of blood T cell repertoires in COVID-19. Produced via immunoSEQ multiplex PCR; TCRdb's table is partial and in-frame only. This table has 65,000 to 70,000 clones, around 83% appearing once. Sequencing was carried out using peripheral blood. The source of these receptors is a man aged 45 to 65 with acute or convalescent COVID-19.

The chain has TRBV28 and TRBJ2-3; 10 bases are shared with TRBD2. CDR3 size: 18 residues. The V segment lost 1 base and the J segment 5 bases; nucleotides outside the gene matches: 12. Germline lookup yields CDR1 MDHEN and CDR2 SYDVKM. The CDR3 protein is CASSLFPPLAGDGDTQYF. The DNA for the CDR3 is TGTGCCAGCAGTTTATTCCCCCCTCTAGCGGGAGACGGAGATACGCAGTATTTT.

The V call is TRBV20-1, the J call TRBJ2-5; no reliable D call. The CDR3 is 10 amino acids. CDR1 is DFQATT, CDR2 SNEGSKA, per germline (reference sequence). CDR3 loop: CMVRQETQYF. CDR3 bases: TGCATGGTGAGGCAAGAGACCCAGTACTTC.

The genes are TRBV10-1 and TRBJ2-2; possibly TRBD1 for D (6 bases). This CDR3 has 15 residues. Deletions cut 0 bases from V and 6 bases from J, with 11 bases between. Germline CDR1 is WNHNN and CDR2 is SYGVQD (reference sequence). The CDR3: CASSESATGAGELFF. Written as DNA, the CDR3 is TGCGCCAGCAGTGAGTCAGCGACAGGCGCCGGGGAGCTGTTTTTT.

The chain joins TRBV10-1 to TRBJ2-7; 7 bases match TRBD1. Germline V gene lookup returns CDR1 WNHNN and CDR2 SYGVQD (reference sequence). Trimming removed 7 bases from V and 2 bases from J; junction bases left unmatched: 8. The CDR3 has 14 residues. The CDR3 DNA is TGCGCCAGCACTGGACAGGTAGTGACCTACGAGCAGTACTTC. The encoded protein is CASTGQVVTYEQYF.

The V and J genes are TRBV2 and TRBJ2-1, with unresolved D. In germline, CDR1 is SNHLY, CDR2 FYNNEI. Trimming shortened V by 6 bases and J by 7 bases, and 10 bases separated the two germline ends. CDR3 size: 12 residues. The CDR3: CASRPTFNEQFF. CDR3 bases: TGTGCCAGCAGACCCACTTTTAATGAGCAGTTCTTC.

The rearrangement links TRBV5-6 to TRBJ2-2; D is possibly TRBD1 (5 bases). The length of the CDR3 is 15 residues. V lost 4 bases and J 3 bases, leaving 13 bases between the germline ends. Per germline, CDR1 SGHDT and CDR2 YYEEEE. The CDR3 nucleotides are TGTGCCAGCAGCCAAGGGGCTGACTACACCGGGGAGCTGTTTTTT. Its protein product is CASSQGADYTGELFF.

V and J are TRBV9 and TRBJ2-7, with 10 nucleotides matching TRBD2. V trimming: 0 bases; J trimming: 0 bases; junction bases outside the gene matches: 3. The CDR3 is made up of 16 amino acids. Germline V lookup: CDR1 SGDLS, CDR2 YYNGEE. The CDR3 spells CASSVDSGGLSYEQYF. The CDR3 DNA is TGTGCCAGCAGCGTAGATAGCGGGGGGCTCTCCTACGAGCAGTACTTC. The variable domain in full, with the rest retrieved from reference TRBV9 and TRBJ2-7, is DSGVTQTPKHLITATGQRVTLRCSPRSGDLSVYWYQQSLDQGLQFLIQYYNGEERAKGNILERFSAQQFPDLHSELNLSSLELGDSALYFCASSVDSGGLSYEQYFGPGTRLTVT.

This chain links TRBV27 with TRBJ1-2; the match to TRBD1 covers 7 bases. The CDR3 runs 17 residues. Germline values: CDR1 MNHEY, CDR2 SMNVEV (reference sequence). The J segment lost 3 bases and the V segment lost 2 bases, leaving 12 bases of the junction unmatched. CDR3 sequence (DNA): TGTGCCAGCAGTTTAAGGAGAACAGGGGCGGGTGACTATGGCTACACCTTC. Its translation: CASSLRRTGAGDYGYTF.

This rearrangement joins TRBV2 to TRBJ2-5; 9 positions agree with TRBD2. The CDR3 has 13 residues. The V and J ends lost 8 bases and 4 bases, in that order; junction bases with no gene match: 5. The germline gives CDR1 SNHLY, CDR2 FYNNEI. The CDR3 DNA sequence: TGTGCCAGCGGGGGACTAGCTGGAGAGACCCAGTACTTC. It specifies CASGGLAGETQYF.

This CDR3 reads CASSARQGRNSPLHF. The CDR3 DNA sequence: TGTGCCAGCAGCGCCCGACAGGGTAGAAATTCACCCCTCCACTTT. The chain is built from TRBV11-3 and TRBJ1-6; 7 bases match TRBD1. The CDR3 runs 15 residues. Germline CDR1 reads SGHNT; CDR2 reads YENEEA. V gave up 5 bases and J gave up 7 bases; unmatched junction bases: 8.

The V call is TRBV19, the J call TRBJ1-2; D call uncertain. The germline V gene has CDR1 LNHDA and CDR2 SQIVND (reference sequence). The CDR3 length is 17 residues. Trimming pared 5 bases from V and 3 bases from J, leaving 22 bases between. Here the CDR3 DNA reads TGTGCCAGTAGTTTACGGGCCCCGTCCCCACTAGACTATGGCTACACCTTC. This translates into CASSLRAPSPLDYGYTF.

CDR3 nucleotide sequence: TGTGCCAGCAGCAGAGCGGAGACTACGGATGAGCAGTTCTTC. Translating it yields CASSRAETTDEQFF. The chain is built from TRBV7-8 and TRBJ2-1; TRBD2 is a possible D gene (5 bases). Germline V gene data show CDR1 as SGHVS and CDR2 as FQNEAQ. This CDR3 has 14 residues. The germline V and J ends were trimmed by 5 bases and 8 bases, with 16 bases remaining between them.

The chain joins TRBV5-6 to TRBJ2-7; D perhaps matches TRBD1 (6 bases). This CDR3 spans 14 amino acids. The germline V and J ends were trimmed by 4 bases and 4 bases, with 15 bases remaining between them. Germline loops: CDR1 SGHDT, CDR2 YYEEEE. CDR3 nucleotides: TGTGCCAGCAGCAGCCCACCGGGACAATACGAGCAGTACTTC. Protein: CASSSPPGQYEQYF.

The chain is built from TRBV16 and TRBJ1-5; the match to TRBD1 covers 7 bases. The junction had 7 bases not matched to a gene; V was cut back by 2 bases and J by 6 bases. Germline lookup yields CDR1 KGHSY and CDR2 FQNENV. CDR3 length equals 15 residues. In DNA form, the CDR3 reads TGTGCCAGCAGCCAACAAACAGGGGTTGGTCAGCCCCAGCATTTT. Translating gives CASSQQTGVGQPQHF.

The CDR3 loop reads CATSPSGTDTQYF. CDR3 in DNA: TGCGCCACCTCACCTAGCGGCACAGATACGCAGTATTTT. This chain links TRBV5-1 with TRBJ2-3, with D perhaps matching TRBD2 (6 bases). V gave up 9 bases and J gave up 1 base, with 12 bases separating them. The V gene's germline CDR1 is SGHRS and CDR2 YFSETQ. The CDR3 sequence is 13 residues long.

This sequence joins TRBV12-3 or TRBV12-4 and TRBJ1-5; D gene unclear. The CDR3 covers 13 residues. The V gene lost 6 bases and the J gene lost 6 bases, with 12 bases spanning the gap. The chain's CDR3 is CASRLGSGQPQHF. The CDR3 DNA is TGTGCCAGCAGGCTAGGGAGCGGTCAGCCCCAGCATTTT.

The rearrangement links TRBV4-2 to TRBJ2-4; D might be TRBD2 (6 bases). Germline V CDR1 and CDR2: LGHNA, YNFKEQ. The CDR3 runs to 15 residues. The V and J ends lost 0 bases and 3 bases respectively, with 9 bases between them. The CDR3 sequence is CASSQDRLVKNIQYF. The CDR3, as DNA: TGTGCCAGCAGCCAAGACCGACTAGTCAAAAACATTCAGTACTTC.

The V gene is TRBV28, the J gene TRBJ2-1, with TRBD1 matching 9 bases. J was trimmed by 13 bases and V by 5 bases; bases with no gene match: 6. The germline CDR1 and CDR2 sequences are MDHEN and SYDVKM. This CDR3 has 12 residues. CDR3 sequence (DNA): TGTGCCAGCAGTGCTGACAGGGGGACCCAGTTCTTC. Protein product: CASSADRGTQFF.

The rearrangement uses TRBV4-1 and TRBJ2-1, with 9 bases that match TRBD1. The CDR3 extends over 17 amino acids. Trimming removed 2 bases from V and 6 bases from J; junction bases left unmatched: 11. Per the germline V gene, CDR1 is MGHRA and CDR2 is YSYEKL. The CDR3 loop reads CASSQRPGQGISNEQFF. For the CDR3, the DNA is TGCGCCAGCAGCCAAAGGCCAGGACAGGGGATCTCCAATGAGCAGTTCTTC.

This clone was seen more than once but under ten times. The V and J genes are TRBV6-5 and TRBJ2-2, with D possibly matching TRBD2 (5 bases). The CDR3 has 13 amino acids. Trimming cost V 8 bases and J 1 base, with 8 bases left between them. The germline V gene encodes CDR1 MNHEY and CDR2 SVGAGI. The CDR3 DNA reads TGTGCCAGCCGACGGGAGAACACCGGGGAGCTGTTTTTT. This translates into CASRRENTGELFF.

The chain links TRBV6-5 to TRBJ2-1, with D tentatively TRBD1 (6 bases). V was trimmed by 11 bases and J by 0 bases, leaving 17 bases between them. CDR1 is MNHEY and CDR2 is SVGAGI in the germline V gene. The CDR3 is 15 amino acids. CDR3 sequence reads: CACTRDTGSYNEQFF. The CDR3 DNA sequence: TGTGCCTGTACCCGGGACACGGGCTCCTACAATGAGCAGTTCTTC.

Regarding this clone: Other nucleotide sequences from this sample produce the same CDR3. The chain carries TRBV7-8 and TRBJ2-2; TRBD2 is a possible D gene (7 bases). V was trimmed by 1 base and J by 0 bases, leaving 9 bases between them. Germline values: CDR1 SGHVS, CDR2 FQNEAQ. This CDR3 comprises 16 residues. The DNA of the CDR3 is TGTGCCAGCAGCTTAGGGGGGGGCACGAACACCGGGGAGCTGTTTTTT. As protein: CASSLGGGTNTGELFF.

This clone was seen only a few times. The chain uses TRBV6-2 or TRBV6-3 and TRBJ2-5, with 10 nucleotides matching TRBD2. The CDR3 loop spans 17 amino acids. Germline V gene lookup returns CDR1 MNHEY and CDR2 SVGEGT. V lost 4 bases, J lost 4 bases, and 12 bases stayed unmatched. The CDR3 is CASSSEAGGLLGETQYF. CDR3 coding DNA: TGTGCCAGCAGTTCCGAAGCGGGGGGGCTTTTGGGAGAGACCCAGTACTTC.

This clone was counted only a few times. The gene calls are TRBV11-3 and TRBJ1-1; possibly TRBD1 for D (5 bases). There are 15 residues in the CDR3. Trimming shortened V by 5 bases and J by 5 bases, and 18 bases separated the two germline ends. CDR1 and CDR2 from the germline V gene are SGHNT and YENEEA. The CDR3 reads CASSRAPLGGTEAFF. The DNA for the CDR3 is TGTGCCAGCAGCCGGGCCCCGTTGGGGGGGACTGAAGCTTTCTTT.

The J gene is TRBJ1-5, the V gene TRBV18; weak D call: TRBD1 (6 bases). With 3 bases removed from V and 0 bases from J, the gap between germline ends came to 12 bases. The CDR3 length is 16 residues. Germline lookup yields CDR1 KGHSH and CDR2 LQKENI. In DNA, the CDR3 is TGTGCCAGCTCACCCCAGGGGCCGTATAGCAATCAGCCCCAGCATTTT. The encoded protein is CASSPQGPYSNQPQHF.

As DNA, the CDR3 is TGTGCCAGTACGGTATTGAACACTGAAGCTTTCTTT. Residues: CASTVLNTEAFF. The chain links TRBV28 to TRBJ1-1; D is unclear. Germline CDR1 is MDHEN and CDR2 is SYDVKM. This CDR3 is built from 12 residues. With 9 bases removed from V and 0 bases from J, the gap between germline ends came to 8 bases. Full variable domain (remainder filled in from reference TRBV28 and TRBJ1-1): DVKVTQSSRYLVKRTGEKVFLECVQDMDHENMFWYRQDPGLGLRLIYFSYDVKMKEKGDIPEGYSVSREKKERFSLILESASTNQTSMYLCASTVLNTEAFFGQGTRLTVV.